The 23 T cell receptor beta chains presented below share a single source sample, sequenced in a study of cytomegalovirus exposure and HLA in healthy donors (dated by TCRdb to 2016 to 2017). The library was made by the immunoSEQ multiplex PCR assay. For the multiplex PCR, a mixture combining 60 forward primers for TCR Vbeta segments and 13 reverse primers for TCR Jbeta segments was used. In its TCRdb copy, this immuneACCESS table keeps in-frame sequences only and misses some clones. Where compared with another copy, unresolved V genes explain less than half of these, and the others have no known cause. The sample has roughly 250,000 clones on record, approximately 84% of them singletons. The ten largest clones take up about 2% of the sample. Sequencing input: PBMCs. These TCRs come from a middle-aged woman in good health and CMV-seropositive.

This chain links TRBV5-3 with TRBJ2-7, with TRBD1 matching 9 bases. TRBV5-3 is recorded as an ORF, its role being uncertain. This CDR3 has 14 residues. After removal of 1 base from V and 5 bases from J, the junction contained 4 bases not matched to a gene. The CDR3 loop reads CARSLRDREDEQYF. The CDR3 coding sequence is TGTGCCAGAAGCTTGAGGGACAGGGAGGACGAGCAGTACTTC.

This clone has only one observation. V is TRBV28 and J is TRBJ2-5; 7 bases match TRBD1. The J call may be mistaken, given a closer DNA end match to TRBJ2-7. Germline V lookup: CDR1 MDHEN, CDR2 SYDVKM. This CDR3 is built from 15 residues. CDR3 in DNA: TGTGCCAGCAGTTTATCAGGGGGAGTCATAAACGAGCAGTACTTC. This sequence encodes CASSLSGGVINEQYF.

Comment on this clone: Other DNA sequences in this sample translate to the same CDR3. V usage is TRBV7-2 and J usage is TRBJ2-1; 11 bases map to TRBD2. V was clipped by 5 bases and J by 1 base; unmatched bases: 1. The CDR3 extends over 15 amino acids. Germline V gene data show CDR1 as SGHTA and CDR2 as FQGNSA. CDR3 amino acids: CASSRTSGSYNEQFF. The CDR3 nucleotides are TGTGCCAGCAGCAGGACTAGCGGGTCCTACAATGAGCAGTTCTTC.

This sequence joins TRBV4-1 and TRBJ2-3; 7 bases line up with TRBD2. V lost 3 bases and J lost 2; bases outside the gene matches: 11. Germline V gene lookup returns CDR1 MGHRA and CDR2 YSYEKL. This CDR3 region has 17 residues. The CDR3 loop reads CASSHSERTRSTDTQYF. The DNA of the CDR3 is TGCGCCAGCAGCCACTCTGAAAGGACTAGGTCCACAGATACGCAGTATTTT.

J is TRBJ1-1 and V is TRBV6-5; D remains ambiguous. CDR3 length: 14 residues. CDR1 and CDR2 from the germline V gene are MNHEY and SVGAGI. Trimming pared 2 bases from V and 0 bases from J, leaving 7 bases between. CDR3 in amino acids: CASSYRRLNTEAFF. CDR3 DNA: TGTGCCAGCAGTTACAGGCGGTTGAACACTGAAGCTTTCTTT.

The rearrangement links TRBV18 to TRBJ2-1; D gene uncertain. The V and J ends lost 3 bases and 4 bases respectively, with 16 bases between them. CDR3 size: 16 residues. Germline assignment: CDR1 KGHSH and CDR2 LQKENI. For the CDR3, the DNA is TGTGCCAGCTCACCCAGACCCGAGGTCCATTACAATGAGCAGTTCTTC. This translates into CASSPRPEVHYNEQFF. The full variable domain, rest sourced from reference TRBV18 and TRBJ2-1, is NAGVMQNPRHLVRRRGQEARLRCSPMKGHSHVYWYRQLPEEGLKFMVYLQKENIIDESGMPKERFSAEFPKEGPSILRIQQVVRGDSAAYFCASSPRPEVHYNEQFFGPGTRLTVL.

The chain uses TRBV18 and TRBJ2-7; a possible D gene is TRBD1 (5 bases). There are 12 residues in the CDR3. Germline CDR1 and CDR2: KGHSH and LQKENI. V was trimmed by 1 base and J by 5 bases, leaving 6 bases between them. The DNA for the CDR3 is TGTGCCAGCTCACCACGGACAAACGAGCAGTACTTC. Its translation: CASSPRTNEQYF.

The chain joins TRBV9 to TRBJ1-1; D remains ambiguous. The CDR3 extends over 15 amino acids. V was clipped by 0 bases and J by 6 bases, with 15 bases between them. The germline V gene has CDR1 SGDLS and CDR2 YYNGEE. CDR3 region: CASSVGGGWSAEAFF. The CDR3 region has the DNA TGTGCCAGCAGCGTAGGTGGAGGTTGGTCCGCTGAAGCTTTCTTT.

In DNA form, the CDR3 reads TGTGCCAGCAGTCCGAGGGTAGGACAGCCCCAGCATTTT. As protein: CASSPRVGQPQHF. This chain links TRBV27 with TRBJ1-5; no clear D gene. The germline V gene encodes CDR1 MNHEY and CDR2 SMNVEV (reference sequence). Trimming shortened V by 5 bases and J by 7 bases, and 12 bases separated the two germline ends. This CDR3 has 13 amino acids.

The genes are TRBV6-5 and TRBJ1-1; TRBD1 aligns across 9 bases. CDR3 length: 16 residues. Trimming at V came to 1 base and at J to 1 base, leaving 4 bases not matched to a gene. In germline, CDR1 is MNHEY, CDR2 SVGAGI. The CDR3 coding sequence is TGTGCCAGCAGTTACTTGACACAGGGGGCGAACACTGAAGCTTTCTTT. It encodes CASSYLTQGANTEAFF.

The chain has TRBV11-3 and TRBJ2-2; D is possibly TRBD2 (5 bases). There are 17 residues in the CDR3. Germline loops: CDR1 SGHNT, CDR2 YENEEA. Trimming took 4 bases from V and 0 from J, leaving 15 bases between them. The CDR3 DNA sequence: TGTGCCAGCAGCTCCGGGGTAGCGACCGCGAACACCGGGGAGCTGTTTTTT. Residues: CASSSGVATANTGELFF.

V and J are TRBV2 and TRBJ2-5; 11 nucleotides align to TRBD1. Germline V CDR1 and CDR2: SNHLY, FYNNEI. The CDR3 contains 15 residues. V gave up 6 bases and J gave up 3 bases; unmatched junction bases: 6. CDR3 coding DNA: TGTGCCAGCAGCCTTCGGACAGGGGGCGAAGAGACCCAGTACTTC. As protein: CASSLRTGGEETQYF.

This chain links TRBV19 with TRBJ1-4; perhaps TRBD1 as D (6 bases). CDR1 LNHDA and CDR2 SQIVND come from the germline V gene (reference sequence). V was pared by 4 bases and J by 0 bases, with 12 bases between. This CDR3 is 16 amino acids long. Here the CDR3 reads CASSTGEGATNEKLFF. The DNA of the CDR3 is TGTGCCAGTAGTACAGGGGAGGGAGCAACTAATGAAAAACTGTTTTTT.

The rearrangement links TRBV11-3 to TRBJ2-1; tentative D call: TRBD2 (6 bases). V dropped 1 base and J dropped 4 bases, with 11 bases sitting between them. The CDR3 consists of 15 residues. The germline V gene has CDR1 SGHNT and CDR2 YENEEA. The CDR3 sequence: CASSLALANYNEQFF. For the CDR3, the DNA is TGTGCCAGCAGCTTAGCCCTAGCGAATTACAATGAGCAGTTCTTC.

V is TRBV28 and J is TRBJ2-5, with D perhaps matching TRBD1 (5 bases). Trimming took off 10 bases at V and 4 bases at J, with 25 bases between the two ends. The CDR3 runs to 16 residues. Germline lookup yields CDR1 MDHEN and CDR2 SYDVKM. CDR3 region: CATHDLDLGEGETQYF. Here the CDR3 DNA reads TGTGCCACCCACGATTTAGATTTAGGGGAAGGAGAGACCCAGTACTTC.

The CDR3 sequence is CASSPGLVYEQYF. CDR3 in DNA: TGTGCCAGCAGCCCAGGACTAGTCTACGAGCAGTACTTC. The chain has TRBV7-2 and TRBJ2-7; 7 bases are a match to TRBD2. This CDR3 contains 13 residues. The junction had 4 bases not matched to a gene; V was cut back by 5 bases and J by 3 bases. Germline lookup yields CDR1 SGHTA and CDR2 FQGNSA.

The J gene is TRBJ2-3, the V gene TRBV5-6, with D perhaps TRBD2 (6 bases). The germline gives CDR1 SGHDT, CDR2 YYEEEE. CDR3 length: 15 amino acids. V was pared by 2 bases and J by 2 bases, with 12 bases between. CDR3 bases: TGTGCCAGCAGCTTCGCGGGAAGATTCACAGATACGCAGTATTTT. It is translated as CASSFAGRFTDTQYF.

J is TRBJ2-7 and V is TRBV7-2, with D possibly being TRBD2 (6 bases). CDR1 is SGHTA, CDR2 FQGNSA, per germline. The CDR3 loop spans 15 amino acids. Trimming removed 3 bases at V and 3 bases at J, with 15 bases between. CDR3 nucleotide sequence: TGTGCCAGCAGCTTGGAGGGCGGATGGAACTACGAGCAGTACTTC. Translated: CASSLEGGWNYEQYF.

For the CDR3, the DNA is TGTGCCAGCTCCAAGGGGGATACGCAGTATTTT. This sequence encodes CASSKGDTQYF. The chain recombines TRBV6-6 with TRBJ2-3, with D tentatively TRBD1 (5 bases). This CDR3 is built from 11 residues. The ends were cut back, 8 bases at V and 6 bases at J, with 9 bases in the middle. Germline CDR1 is MNHNY and CDR2 is SVGAGI (reference sequence).

This clone appeared a single time. This sequence joins TRBV25-1 and TRBJ2-3, with 9 bases matching TRBD2. Trimming took 2 bases from V and 5 from J; bases not matched to a gene: 11. The CDR3 covers 17 residues. CDR1 is MGHDK, CDR2 SYGVNS, per germline. The DNA for the CDR3 is TGTGCCAGCAGTGAAGGGGCGGGACTAGCATTCGGAGATACGCAGTATTTT. It is translated as CASSEGAGLAFGDTQYF.

V usage is TRBV30 and J usage is TRBJ1-2; 8 bases agree with TRBD1. Trimming cost V 0 bases and J 7 bases; bases outside gene matches: 10. CDR3 length: 15 amino acids. Germline CDR1 and CDR2: GTSNPN and SVGIG (reference sequence). Here the CDR3 reads CAWSVPETGVRGYTF. The CDR3 DNA reads TGTGCCTGGAGTGTGCCCGAGACAGGGGTACGTGGCTACACCTTC.

This sequence joins TRBV2 and TRBJ2-3; D is unclear. The germline V gene has CDR1 SNHLY and CDR2 FYNNEI. The V and J ends lost 5 bases and 0 bases respectively, with 9 bases between them. The CDR3 has 14 amino acids. For the CDR3, the DNA is TGTGCCAGCAGTCCCCCGTCTAGCACAGATACGCAGTATTTT. It translates to CASSPPSSTDTQYF.

This chain connects TRBV7-2 to TRBJ2-3; 10 nucleotides align to TRBD2. With V trimmed by 2 bases and J by 3 bases, 8 bases remained unmatched. The CDR3 runs 17 residues. From germline, CDR1 is SGHTA and CDR2 FQGNSA. CDR3 loop: CASSLRLAGEGTDTQYF. The CDR3 DNA follows: TGTGCCAGCAGCTTAAGGCTAGCGGGAGAGGGGACAGATACGCAGTATTTT.